The clone carrying this TCR beta chain has ten or more counts. These data come from a study of T cell repertoires in cytomegalovirus infection. Per germline, CDR1 SGHTA and CDR2 FQGNSA. Trimming shortened V by 8 bases and J by 3 bases, and 20 bases separated the two germline ends. This CDR3 has 16 amino acids. TCRdb fed the reads into MiXCR, producing one record per CDR3 protein. Here the sample spans about 320,000 distinct CDR3 sequences, 9.5% being singletons. Sequences were obtained from PBMCs. This receptor was obtained from a human donor in good health (CMV status not recorded). Some clones in this sample may be carry-over from other donors' samples. J is TRBJ2-4 and V is TRBV7-2, with a weak D call TRBD2 (6 bases). The CDR3 nucleotides read TGTGCCAGCTCCCCCCAGGCGGGGAGGATCAAAAACATTCAGTACTTC. It encodes CASSPQAGRIKNIQYF.